The sequence of this TCR beta chain was determined in a study of CD8 T cells in ankylosing spondylitis. General study results and limits: Matched ankylosing spondylitis synovial fluid reportedly showed significant enrichment of disease-linked clones. The study identified a TCR beta motif of roughly eight highly homologous variants that appeared characteristic of ankylosing spondylitis blood.

The table lists this clonotype with a few counts. Its antigen is unidentified. TCRdb re-called the 5' RACE reads through MiXCR, storing one row per CDR3 protein. The sample consists of under 300,000 distinct CDR3 sequences, more than 9% of them appearing once. This CDR3 has 15 residues. Germline V gene data show CDR1 as SQVTM and CDR2 as ANQGSEA. V was pared by 0 bases and J by 6 bases, with 15 bases between. Material for sequencing was blood, either unsorted or a sorted T cell fraction (not recorded which). This sequence joins TRBV29-1 and TRBJ2-1, with D possibly TRBD2 on 7 matching bases. The source is a male donor with ankylosing spondylitis or in good health (not recorded which). The CDR3: CSVEEGGLQANEQFF. The CDR3 coding sequence is TGCAGCGTTGAAGAGGGGGGGCTCCAGGCCAATGAGCAGTTCTTC.